Here is one TCR beta chain with its context. The antigen is unknown. The method was immunoSEQ multiplex PCR; TCRdb's version includes in-frame clones alone and lacks a portion of them. This table has fewer than 75,000 clones, about 87% appearing once. The data belong to a study of OX40 agonist ivuxolimab in advanced cancers. Study at large: Past anti-PD-1, anti-PD-L1 or anti-CTLA-4 therapy was accepted, and 40% had received some. General study results and limits: Several nonresponders also turned out to have low normalized T-cell clonal expansion. Relative to CD4+, CD8+ T cells held more expanded clones on average. CD4+ and CD8+ T cells in blood underwent clonal expansion by week 6 at 0.1 to 3.0 mg/kg.

After removal of 3 bases from V and 1 base from J, the junction contained 8 bases not matched to a gene. The length of the CDR3 is 17 residues. CDR1 is SGHTA and CDR2 is FQGNSA in the germline V gene. This clonotype was sampled from an adult with an advanced solid tumor such as melanoma, head and neck, liver or kidney cancer. V is TRBV7-2 and J is TRBJ2-2; 7 bases align to TRBD2. The specimen comprised CD4+ or CD8+ T cells sorted from blood, sampled in a trial of the OX40 agonist ivuxolimab. The CDR3 is CASSFQLTSENTGELFF. CDR3 nucleotide sequence: TGTGCCAGCAGCTTTCAACTAACTAGCGAGAACACCGGGGAGCTGTTTTTT.